This T cell receptor (beta chain) stems from a study of PD-1 blockade in classical Hodgkin lymphoma. Assay: immunoSEQ multiplex PCR; the TCRdb copy retains only in-frame clones and omits some. The table shows tens of thousands of clones, with around 74% occurring only once. The V gene lost 6 bases and the J gene lost 6 bases, with 10 bases spanning the gap. The CDR3 is made up of 12 amino acids. The germline V gene has CDR1 MNHEY and CDR2 SVGAGI. Study results and caveats: TCR diversity at baseline was reported to be reduced in newly diagnosed patients relative to healthy donors. Whereas CD4+ TCR diversity had risen significantly by C4D1, CD8+ TCR diversity had not. Patients with an early start, nivolumab under 1 year after ASCT, were excluded. The diversity seen at baseline in complete responders resembled that of newly diagnosed patients.

Points on this clone: The antigen is undetermined.

Time point specified: cycle 4 day 1 (C4D1), after 6 weeks of nivolumab. With no exception, relapse followed autologous stem cell transplantation in all patients, and brentuximab vedotin exposure varied. This specimen was peripheral blood mononuclear cells (PBMCs), taken before the fourth cycle of nivolumab. The V call is TRBV6-5, the J call TRBJ2-3; possible D gene TRBD1, 5 bases. The clonotype was recovered from a human donor with classical Hodgkin lymphoma. The CDR3 sequence: CASSEKGDTQYF. The CDR3 nucleotides are TGTGCCAGCAGCGAGAAGGGGGATACGCAGTATTTT.